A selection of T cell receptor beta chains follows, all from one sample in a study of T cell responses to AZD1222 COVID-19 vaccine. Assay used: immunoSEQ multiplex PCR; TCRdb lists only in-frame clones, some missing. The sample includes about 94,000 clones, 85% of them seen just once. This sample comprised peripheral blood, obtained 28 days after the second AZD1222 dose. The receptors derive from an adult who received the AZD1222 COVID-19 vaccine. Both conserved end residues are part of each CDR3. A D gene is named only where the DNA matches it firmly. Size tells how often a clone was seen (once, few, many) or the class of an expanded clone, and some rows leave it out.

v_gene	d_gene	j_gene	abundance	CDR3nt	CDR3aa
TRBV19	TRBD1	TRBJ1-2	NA	TGTGCCAGTAGGGACAGGGCCTATGGCTACACCTTC	CASRDRAYGYTF
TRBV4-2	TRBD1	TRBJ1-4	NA	TGTGCCAGCAGCCAGAGAGTAGGGACAGGGGTTGAAAAACTGTTTTTT	CASSQRVGTGVEKLFF
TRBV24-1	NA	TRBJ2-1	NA	TGTGCCACCGCGGACGGAAATGAGCAGTTCTTC	CATADGNEQFF
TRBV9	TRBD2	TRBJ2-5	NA	TGTGCCAGCAGCCCCCGAGCGGGAGACTCCTTCGGGGAGACCCAGTACTTC	CASSPRAGDSFGETQYF
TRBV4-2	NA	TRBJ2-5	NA	TGTGCCAGCAGCCAAGAAATTACAGAGACCCAGTACTTC	CASSQEITETQYF
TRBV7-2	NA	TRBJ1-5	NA	TGTGCCAGCAGCCGGGGGCCAGGGTTAAGTCAGCCCCAGCATTTT	CASSRGPGLSQPQHF
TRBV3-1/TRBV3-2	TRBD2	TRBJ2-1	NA	TGTGCCAGCAGCACCCCTCTAGCGGATCATTACAATGAGCAGTTCTTC	CASSTPLADHYNEQFF
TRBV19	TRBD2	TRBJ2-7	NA	TGTGCCAGTAGTATAGATCCCAGCGGGGCTTCCTACGAGCAGTACTTC	CASSIDPSGASYEQYF
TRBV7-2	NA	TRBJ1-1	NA	TGTGCCAGCAGTCTTGCCACTGAAGCTTTCTTT	CASSLATEAFF
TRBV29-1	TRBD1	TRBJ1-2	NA	TGCAGCGTAGCCTGGACAGGGGGCTCGGGCTATGGCTACACCTTC	CSVAWTGGSGYGYTF
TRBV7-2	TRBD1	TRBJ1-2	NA	TGTGCCAGCAGCCCCCGACAGGGCAATGGCTACACCTTC	CASSPRQGNGYTF
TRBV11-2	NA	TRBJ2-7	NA	TGTGCCAGCAGCTTGGAGTCTGAGTACGAGCAGTACTTC	CASSLESEYEQYF
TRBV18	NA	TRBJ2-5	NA	TGTGCCAGCTCACCACCCGGGAGAGGAGGAGAGACCCAGTACTTC	CASSPPGRGGETQYF
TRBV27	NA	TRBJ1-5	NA	TGTGCCAGCAGCCCGATTGGGGGACCCAATCAGCCCCAGCATTTT	CASSPIGGPNQPQHF
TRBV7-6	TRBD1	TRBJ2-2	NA	TGTGCCAGCAGGTCGGGACAGGCCGCCGGGGAGCTGTTTTTT	CASRSGQAAGELFF
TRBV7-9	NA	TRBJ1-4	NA	TGTGCCAGCAGCTTAGTAACAGAGAATGAAAAACTGTTTTTT	CASSLVTENEKLFF
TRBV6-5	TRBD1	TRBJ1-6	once	TGTGCCAGCAGAACACAGGGGGCGCATAATTCACCCCTCCACTTT	CASRTQGAHNSPLHF
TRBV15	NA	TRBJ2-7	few	TGTGCCACCAGCAGAGATCATTCCGCTTACGAGCAGTACTTC	CATSRDHSAYEQYF
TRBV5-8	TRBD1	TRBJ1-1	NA	TGTGCCAGCCGACGACTGAGGGCAGGGGGCGCCTGGACTGAAGCTTTCTTT	CASRRLRAGGAWTEAFF
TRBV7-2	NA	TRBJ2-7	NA	TGTGCCAGCAGCCTCGCGTGGGAGCAGTACTTC	CASSLAWEQYF
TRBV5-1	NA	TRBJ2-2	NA	TGCGCCAGCAGCCTCGCTAGGACCGGGGAGCTGTTTTTT	CASSLARTGELFF
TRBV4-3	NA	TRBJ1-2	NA	TGCGCCAGCAGCCAAGCCCAGTCTCCAGGACGGAGTAACTATGGCTACACCTTC	CASSQAQSPGRSNYGYTF
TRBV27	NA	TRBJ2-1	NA	TGTGCCAGCAGTTTAAGCCGGGCCTCCTACAATGAGCAGTTCTTC	CASSLSRASYNEQFF
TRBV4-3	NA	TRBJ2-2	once	TGCGCCAGCAGCCAGACCGCCGTAGGGGCGAACACCGGGGAGCTGTTTTTT	CASSQTAVGANTGELFF
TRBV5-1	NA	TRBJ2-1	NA	TGCGCCAGCAGCTTGGAAGCGCTGAGCTCCTACAATGAGCAGTTCTTC	CASSLEALSSYNEQFF
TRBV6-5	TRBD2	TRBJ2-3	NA	TGTGCCAGCAAACCACTAGCGGGGGCAGATACGCAGTATTTT	CASKPLAGADTQYF
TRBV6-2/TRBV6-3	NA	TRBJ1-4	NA	TGTGCCAGCAGTTACGAGGAAAAACTGTTTTTT	CASSYEEKLFF
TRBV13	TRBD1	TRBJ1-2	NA	TGTGCCAGCAGCTCACAGGGGGACCTAGGATTGGGCTACACCTTC	CASSSQGDLGLGYTF
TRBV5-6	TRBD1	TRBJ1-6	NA	TGTGCCAGCAGCTCCGGACAGGGATGGGATTCACCCCTCCACTTT	CASSSGQGWDSPLHF
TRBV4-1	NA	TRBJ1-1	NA	TGCGCCAGCAGCCACGAGGAGGGGTTCGGTGAAGCTTTCTTT	CASSHEEGFGEAFF
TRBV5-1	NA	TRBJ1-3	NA	TGCGCCAGCAGCTCCCCTGTGGGGAGCTCTGGAAACACCATATATTTT	CASSSPVGSSGNTIYF
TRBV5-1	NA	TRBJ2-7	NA	TGCGCCAGCAGACCGGCCGGGACTTCCTCGGGCGAGCAGTACTTC	CASRPAGTSSGEQYF
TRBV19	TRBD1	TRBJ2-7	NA	TGTGCCAGTAGTAACAGGGGCAATTCCTACGAGCAGTACTTC	CASSNRGNSYEQYF
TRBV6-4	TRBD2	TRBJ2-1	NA	TGTGCCACCGGGACTAGCGGGAGCTCCTACAATGAGCAGTTCTTC	CATGTSGSSYNEQFF
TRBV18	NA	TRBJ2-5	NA	TGTGCCAGCTCTCCTCCGGGATCCGGGACGGGGGACCAAGAGACCCAGTACTTC	CASSPPGSGTGDQETQYF
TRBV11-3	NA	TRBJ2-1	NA	TGTGCCAGCAGCTTAACCCTCTCGGTCGGGCTCGATGAGCAGTTCTTC	CASSLTLSVGLDEQFF
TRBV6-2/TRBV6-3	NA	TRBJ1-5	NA	TGTGCCAGCAGTTACCGGGGGCAGGGCGGTCAGCCCCAGCATTTT	CASSYRGQGGQPQHF
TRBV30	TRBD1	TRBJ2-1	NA	TGTGCCTTGGACAGGGACAAAGCCTACAATGAGCAGTTCTTC	CALDRDKAYNEQFF
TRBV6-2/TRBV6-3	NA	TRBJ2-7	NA	TGTGCCAGCAGTTCCGTGGACTCCTACGAGCAGTACTTC	CASSSVDSYEQYF
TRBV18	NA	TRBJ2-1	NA	TGTGCCAGCTCTGGACTAACCAATGAGCAGTTCTTC	CASSGLTNEQFF
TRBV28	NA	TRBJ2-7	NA	TGTGCCAGCAGTTTATCTGCTGACGGTTGGGAGCAGTACTTC	CASSLSADGWEQYF
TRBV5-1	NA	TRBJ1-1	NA	TGCGCCAGCAGACTCGAGTCCAGTACTGAAGCTTTCTTT	CASRLESSTEAFF
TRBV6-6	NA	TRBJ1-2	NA	TGTGCCAGCAGTTCTCAGGGAAATGGCTACACCTTC	CASSSQGNGYTF
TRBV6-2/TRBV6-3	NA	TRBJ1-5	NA	TGTGCCAGCAGTTACCCGACAGGTCAGAGGGTTTATAGCAATCAGCCCCAGCATTTT	CASSYPTGQRVYSNQPQHF
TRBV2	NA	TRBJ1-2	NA	TGTGCCAGCAGTGAGACTGGGAGCGGCTATGGCTACACCTTC	CASSETGSGYGYTF
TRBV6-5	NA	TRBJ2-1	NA	TGTGCCAGCAGTTACACCCCGGTGGCCAACAATGAGCAGTTCTTC	CASSYTPVANNEQFF
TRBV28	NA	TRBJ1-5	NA	TGTGCCAGCAGTTCCGCCGCCCGGGGCCACGTCGCGGGGCCCCAGCATTTT	CASSSAARGHVAGPQHF
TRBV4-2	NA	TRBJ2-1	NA	TGTGCCAGCAGCCAACGGGGAGCCCTAAATGAGCAGTTCTTC	CASSQRGALNEQFF
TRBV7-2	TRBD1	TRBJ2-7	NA	TGTGCCAGCAGCTTAGGGCGGGACAGGGTCCACGAGCAGTACTTC	CASSLGRDRVHEQYF